The source of this TCR beta chain is a study of blood T cell repertoires in COVID-19. The CDR3 totals 15 residues. V gave up 2 bases and J gave up 7 bases; unmatched junction bases: 7. CDR1 and CDR2 (germline): SGHRS, YFSETQ. Clinical history as reported by participants underpinned cohort assignment. Either two negative PCRs, clearance, or symptom resolution qualified Cohort 3 donors as recovered. The repertoire was sequenced with immunoSEQ multiplex PCR; TCRdb's copy has only in-frame clones and lacks some. The sample yields fewer than 500,000 clones, approximately 86% seen once. This TCR was sampled from a woman aged 18-29 years who had recovered from COVID-19. The genes are TRBV5-1 and TRBJ2-1, with 9 nucleotides matching TRBD1. Sequenced material: PBMCs or T cells enriched from blood (not recorded which). The CDR3 protein is CASSFSGTGKNEQFF. CDR3 DNA: TGCGCCAGCAGCTTCTCGGGGACAGGGAAAAATGAGCAGTTCTTC.